The 18 T cell receptor beta chains reported below all come from one sample, sequenced in a study of siplizumab effects on memory and regulatory T cells. TCRdb keeps only in-frame clones here, not all; method: immunoSEQ multiplex PCR. The data show around 100,000 clones, about 91% seen once. The sample comprised CD4+ T cells sorted from blood. These receptors were taken from a human donor in good health.

The CDR3 nucleotides read TGTGCCAGCTCACCCTCGGGCAGCCGGTACAATGAGCAGTTCTTC. Its translation: CASSPSGSRYNEQFF. The chain uses TRBV18 and TRBJ2-1, with D unresolved. Trimming removed 3 bases from V and 4 bases from J, with 13 bases in between. The V gene's germline CDR1 is KGHSH and CDR2 LQKENI. The CDR3 covers 15 residues.

This chain links TRBV18 with TRBJ1-4, with no clear D. Germline CDR1 is KGHSH and CDR2 is LQKENI. The CDR3 is 16 amino acids. The V and J ends lost 1 base and 2 bases respectively, with 11 bases between them. The CDR3 reads CASSPLQADTNEKLFF. In DNA, the CDR3 is TGTGCCAGCTCACCACTTCAGGCCGATACTAATGAAAAACTGTTTTTT.

This chain links TRBV18 with TRBJ2-3; unclear D gene. Germline values: CDR1 KGHSH, CDR2 LQKENI. Trimming took 3 bases from V and 2 from J, leaving 9 bases between them. This CDR3 is built from 14 residues. CDR3 DNA: TGTGCCAGCTCACCGTCTATGACCACAGATACGCAGTATTTT. It encodes CASSPSMTTDTQYF.

The gene calls are TRBV9 and TRBJ2-5; D call uncertain. Trimming stripped 1 base from V and 5 bases from J, with 15 bases between. CDR3 length: 15 residues. From germline, CDR1 is SGDLS and CDR2 YYNGEE. The CDR3 protein is CASSVSGVVWETQYF. For the CDR3, the DNA is TGTGCCAGCAGCGTATCTGGGGTTGTATGGGAGACCCAGTACTTC.

The rearrangement uses TRBV7-2 and TRBJ1-2; D gene unclear. The CDR3 sequence is 14 residues long. V was cut by 3 bases and J by 4 bases, with 12 bases left in between. CDR1 and CDR2 (germline): SGHTA, FQGNSA. The CDR3 loop reads CASSFNPLAYGYTF. CDR3 sequence (DNA): TGTGCCAGCAGCTTCAATCCCCTCGCCTATGGCTACACCTTC.

CDR3 bases: TGTGCCAGCAGCCGGGACCGAAACTATGGCTACACCTTC. Translating it yields CASSRDRNYGYTF. The chain is built from TRBV14 and TRBJ1-2, with a tentative D call TRBD1 (5 bases). The CDR3 covers 13 residues. V was cut by 4 bases and J by 2 bases, with 8 bases left in between. Germline CDR1 reads SGHDN; CDR2 reads FVKESK.

The chain is built from TRBV6-5 and TRBJ1-1; no firm D call. Germline V gives CDR1 MNHEY, CDR2 SVGAGI. V was clipped by 0 bases and J by 1 base, with 3 bases between them. This CDR3 is 13 amino acids long. CDR3 in DNA: TGTGCCAGCAGTTACTCCTGGAACACTGAAGCTTTCTTT. Translating it yields CASSYSWNTEAFF.

The V gene is TRBV18, the J gene TRBJ1-2; 7 nucleotides line up with TRBD1. This CDR3 is 13 amino acids long. CDR1 KGHSH and CDR2 LQKENI come from the germline V gene. After removal of 4 bases from V and 8 bases from J, the junction contained 7 bases not matched to a gene. This CDR3 reads CASSLDREGGYTF. The CDR3 DNA reads as TGTGCCAGCTCACTCGACAGGGAGGGAGGCTACACCTTC. The whole variable domain, filled in from reference TRBV18 and TRBJ1-2, reads NAGVMQNPRHLVRRRGQEARLRCSPMKGHSHVYWYRQLPEEGLKFMVYLQKENIIDESGMPKERFSAEFPKEGPSILRIQQVVRGDSAAYFCASSLDREGGYTFGSGTRLTVV.

CDR3 in DNA: TGTGCCAGCAGTTCCTACTTGAGGGATCAGCCCCAGCATTTT. Translating it yields CASSSYLRDQPQHF. This chain connects TRBV6-6 to TRBJ1-5; D remains ambiguous. Trimming shortened V by 4 bases and J by 5 bases, and 12 bases separated the two germline ends. Germline loops: CDR1 MNHNY, CDR2 SVGAGI (reference sequence). This CDR3 is 14 amino acids long.

The chain carries TRBV7-6 and TRBJ2-7, with D perhaps TRBD1 (6 bases). The CDR3 length is 13 residues. The V gene lost 3 bases and the J gene lost 4 bases, with 10 bases spanning the gap. CDR1 is SGHVS, CDR2 FNYEAQ, per germline. The CDR3 DNA sequence: TGTGCCAGCAGCTTCGGCGGACAGTACGAGCAGTACTTC. Its protein product is CASSFGGQYEQYF.

This chain uses TRBV10-3 with TRBJ1-1; 7 bases line up with TRBD1. The CDR3 runs 15 residues. Germline loops: CDR1 ENHRY, CDR2 SYGVKD. Unmatched junction bases numbered 12, after V lost 7 bases and J lost 4 bases. CDR3 nucleotides: TGTGCCATCACCCCAGCCAACAGGGGACCCACTGAAGCTTTCTTT. It specifies CAITPANRGPTEAFF.

The chain links TRBV6-5 to TRBJ1-1, with 7 bases matching TRBD1. This CDR3 is built from 15 residues. Germline V lookup: CDR1 MNHEY, CDR2 SVGAGI. Losses at the gene ends were 5 bases for V and 4 bases for J; bases not matched to a gene: 10. In DNA, the CDR3 is TGTGCCAGCAGTACCATAGGACAGGTTGGCACTGAAGCTTTCTTT. Translation gives CASSTIGQVGTEAFF.

The V call is TRBV5-6, the J call TRBJ1-1, with D perhaps TRBD1 (5 bases). The V end lost 4 bases, the J end lost 2 bases, and 24 bases lay between the germline ends. The CDR3 spans 18 residues. The germline gives CDR1 SGHDT, CDR2 YYEEEE. This CDR3 reads CASSPRRAFGASNTEAFF. The CDR3 coding sequence is TGTGCCAGCAGCCCCCGTCGGGCTTTTGGGGCGAGTAACACTGAAGCTTTCTTT.

This chain joins TRBV12-5 and TRBJ2-1, with D possibly being TRBD2 (5 bases). Germline-derived CDR1 and CDR2 are LGHNT and FRNRAP. This CDR3 contains 17 residues. V lost 0 bases to trimming and J lost 0 bases, with 12 bases between them. CDR3 DNA sequence: TGTGCTAGTGGTTTGGTACTGGGAGTGAGCTCCTACAATGAGCAGTTCTTC. Its translation is CASGLVLGVSSYNEQFF.

Comment on this clone: The identical CDR3 is also encoded by other nucleotide sequences in the sample. The CDR3 loop is CASSSLNYGYTF. For the CDR3, the DNA is TGTGCCAGCAGTTCCCTGAACTATGGCTACACCTTC. The V gene is TRBV28, the J gene TRBJ1-2; unclear D gene. Trimming pared 4 bases from V and 2 bases from J, leaving 5 bases between. The germline V gene encodes CDR1 MDHEN and CDR2 SYDVKM. CDR3 length: 12 amino acids.

This sequence joins TRBV5-1 and TRBJ1-3; D is unclear. The CDR3 spans 15 residues. Per germline, CDR1 SGHRS and CDR2 YFSETQ. Trimming pared 0 bases from V and 3 bases from J, leaving 10 bases between. The CDR3 here is CASSLDPGSGNTIYF. The CDR3 bases are TGCGCCAGCAGCTTGGACCCGGGGAGTGGAAACACCATATATTTT.

A single count supports this clone. The chain is built from TRBV5-4 and TRBJ2-1; D tentatively reads TRBD1 or TRBD2 (6 bases each). Trimming left V 0 bases short and J 1 base short, with 11 bases between. CDR3 size: 16 residues. In germline, CDR1 is SGHNT, CDR2 YYREEE (reference sequence). The CDR3 bases are TGTGCCAGCAGCTTGGACGGGGGCCTTTCCTACAATGAGCAGTTCTTC. This translates into CASSLDGGLSYNEQFF. The whole variable domain, filled in from reference TRBV5-4 and TRBJ2-1, reads ETGVTQSPTHLIKTRGQQVTLRCSSQSGHNTVSWYQQALGQGPQFIFQYYREEENGRGNFPPRFSGLQFPNYSSELNVNALELDDSALYLCASSLDGGLSYNEQFFGPGTRLTVL.

The gene calls are TRBV7-8 and TRBJ2-3, with TRBD2 matching over 13 bases. The ends lost 4 bases at V and 5 bases at J; junction bases unmatched: 6. The CDR3 has 16 amino acids. Germline V gene lookup returns CDR1 SGHVS and CDR2 FQNEAQ. CDR3 sequence (DNA): TGTGCCAGCAGCTCTGGACTAGCGGGGGCCGGAGATACGCAGTATTTT. Amino acid sequence: CASSSGLAGAGDTQYF.